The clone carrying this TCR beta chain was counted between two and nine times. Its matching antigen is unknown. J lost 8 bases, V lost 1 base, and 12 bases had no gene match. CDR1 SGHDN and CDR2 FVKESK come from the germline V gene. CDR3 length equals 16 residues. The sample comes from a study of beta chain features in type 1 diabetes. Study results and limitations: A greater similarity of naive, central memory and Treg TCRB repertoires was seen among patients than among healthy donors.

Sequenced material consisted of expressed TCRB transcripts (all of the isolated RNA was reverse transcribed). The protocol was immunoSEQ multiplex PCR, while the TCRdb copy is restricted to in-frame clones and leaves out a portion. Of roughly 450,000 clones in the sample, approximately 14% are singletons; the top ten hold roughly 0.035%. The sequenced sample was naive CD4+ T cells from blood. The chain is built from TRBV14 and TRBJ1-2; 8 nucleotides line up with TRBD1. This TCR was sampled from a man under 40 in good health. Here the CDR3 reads CASSQGSPGTGGGYTF. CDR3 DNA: TGTGCCAGCAGCCAAGGCTCCCCCGGGACAGGCGGGGGCTACACCTTC.